The 17 T cell receptor beta chains below all came from one sample that was sequenced in a study of blood T cell repertoires in COVID-19. The data were produced by immunoSEQ multiplex PCR, yet TCRdb's version contains in-frame clones alone and is incomplete. This sample has approximately 350,000 clones, with 83% found just once. The specimen sequenced was PBMCs or T cells enriched from blood (not recorded which). These receptors originate from a woman in her forties or fifties who had recovered from COVID-19.

The J gene is TRBJ1-2, the V gene TRBV27; no definite D call. The CDR3 extends over 13 amino acids. The germline gives CDR1 MNHEY, CDR2 SMNVEV (reference sequence). V lost 6 bases and J lost 5, with 13 bases in between. The CDR3 loop reads CASSQRSGYGYTF. The CDR3 coding sequence is TGTGCCAGCAGCCAAAGATCGGGATATGGCTACACCTTC.

The chain joins TRBV5-6 to TRBJ2-7, with 10 bases matching TRBD1. The trim removed 3 bases at V and 1 base at J, leaving 4 bases unmatched. This CDR3 spans 15 amino acids. CDR1 and CDR2 (germline): SGHDT, YYEEEE. The CDR3: CASSSGTGESYEQYF. In DNA form, the CDR3 reads TGTGCCAGCAGCTCCGGGACAGGGGAATCCTACGAGCAGTACTTC.

V and J are TRBV5-6 and TRBJ1-5, with a possible D match to TRBD1 (6 bases). Germline V gene data show CDR1 as SGHDT and CDR2 as YYEEEE. This CDR3 spans 17 amino acids. V was trimmed by 2 bases and J by 7 bases, leaving 22 bases between them. CDR3 bases: TGTGCCAGCAGCTTTGGAACAGGGAGAGGAAGCAGACAGCCCCAGCATTTT. Translation: CASSFGTGRGSRQPQHF.

This clone was counted a few times. The genes are TRBV30 and TRBJ1-1, with D possibly TRBD1 on 6 matching bases. Trimming took off 3 bases at V and 5 bases at J, with 13 bases between the two ends. The CDR3 is made up of 13 amino acids. Germline V gene data show CDR1 as GTSNPN and CDR2 as SVGIG (reference sequence). For the CDR3, the DNA is TGTGCCTGGAGCAGGGGTACGAGTACTGAAGCTTTCTTT. This encodes CAWSRGTSTEAFF. Using reference TRBV30 and TRBJ1-1 for the parts outside the CDR3, the full variable domain is SQTIHQWPATLVQPVGSPLSLECTVEGTSNPNLYWYRQAAGRGLQLLFYSVGIGQISSEVPQNLSASRPQDRQFILSSKKLLLSDSGFYLCAWSRGTSTEAFFGQGTRLTVV.

The V and J genes are TRBV3-1 (or the pseudogene TRBV3-2) and TRBJ2-7; D may be TRBD1 (6 bases). V was trimmed by 4 bases and J by 3 bases, leaving 16 bases between them. There are 15 residues in the CDR3. Germline CDR1 and CDR2: LGHDT and YNNKEL (reference sequence). The CDR3 region has the DNA TGTGCCAGCAGCCTCTCCCGGACAGCAAACTACGAGCAGTACTTC. Encoded protein: CASSLSRTANYEQYF.

The chain carries TRBV7-2 and TRBJ1-2; D is unresolved. V was pared by 3 bases and J by 4 bases, with 9 bases between. CDR3 size: 13 residues. The V gene's germline CDR1 is SGHTA and CDR2 FQGNSA. CDR3 in DNA: TGTGCCAGCAGCTTGGGAGAGGGCTATGGCTACACCTTC. Its protein product is CASSLGEGYGYTF. Filled out from reference TRBV7-2 and TRBJ1-2, the complete variable domain reads GAGVSQSPSNKVTEKGKDVELRCDPISGHTALYWYRQSLGQGLEFLIYFQGNSAPDKSGLPSDRFSAERTGGSVSTLTIQRTQQEDSAVYLCASSLGEGYGYTFGSGTRLTVV.

The V call is TRBV11-3, the J call TRBJ2-5; 8 bases are shared with TRBD1. V trimming: 2 bases; J trimming: 5 bases; junction bases outside the gene matches: 7. CDR1 and CDR2 (germline): SGHNT, YENEEA. This CDR3 has 15 residues. The CDR3 protein is CASSLTQGAAETQYF. The CDR3 DNA reads as TGTGCCAGCAGCTTAACCCAGGGGGCGGCGGAGACCCAGTACTTC.

This clone occurred a few times. This chain uses TRBV7-3 with TRBJ1-1; no reliable D call. This CDR3 contains 16 residues. V was cut by 2 bases and J by 2 bases, with 15 bases left in between. Germline assignment: CDR1 SGHTA and CDR2 FQGTGA. The CDR3 spells CASSLLSVGPNTEAFF. The CDR3 DNA follows: TGTGCCAGCAGCTTATTAAGTGTGGGCCCTAACACTGAAGCTTTCTTT.

V and J are TRBV24-1 and TRBJ2-3; 7 bases align to TRBD2. V was clipped by 7 bases and J by 0 bases; unmatched bases: 3. CDR3 length equals 14 residues. CDR1 KGHDR and CDR2 SFDVKD come from the germline V gene. The CDR3 reads CATRGEGSTDTQYF. The CDR3 region has the DNA TGTGCCACCAGGGGGGAGGGGAGCACAGATACGCAGTATTTT.

This clone showed up just a few times. The CDR3 DNA follows: TGCGCCAGCAGCTTGCAGACAGACACTGAAGCTTTCTTT. This codes for CASSLQTDTEAFF. The gene calls are TRBV5-1 and TRBJ1-1; D possibly corresponds to TRBD1 (5 bases). CDR3 length: 13 amino acids. In germline, CDR1 is SGHRS, CDR2 YFSETQ. V lost 1 base and J 3 bases, leaving 7 bases between the germline ends.

This clone was picked up one time. The chain is built from TRBV2 and TRBJ1-6; possible D gene TRBD1, 6 bases. This CDR3 comprises 14 residues. Between the trimmed V and J ends, which lost 4 bases and 9 bases, there was a span of 13 bases. CDR1 is SNHLY, CDR2 FYNNEI, per germline. The CDR3 is CASSGLQGRSPLHF. CDR3 nucleotides: TGTGCCAGCAGTGGTCTTCAGGGGCGTTCACCCCTCCACTTT.

V usage is TRBV7-2 and J usage is TRBJ2-2; 7 nucleotides line up with TRBD1. The CDR3 is 16 amino acids. J lost 4 bases, V lost 1 base, and 6 bases had no gene match. Germline loops: CDR1 SGHTA, CDR2 FQGNSA. In DNA, the CDR3 is TGTGCCAGCAGCTTAGTTTCGAGGGGGCGCACCGGGGAGCTGTTTTTT. Translated: CASSLVSRGRTGELFF.

The chain has TRBV6-5 and TRBJ1-1, with D unclear. Between the trimmed V and J ends, which lost 6 bases and 3 bases, there was a span of 5 bases. Per the germline V gene, CDR1 is MNHEY and CDR2 is SVGAGI. This CDR3 region has 11 residues. CDR3: CASSGYTEAFF. In DNA form, the CDR3 reads TGTGCCAGCAGCGGGTACACTGAAGCTTTCTTT.

The V gene is TRBV14, the J gene TRBJ2-3, with 7 bases identical to TRBD1. CDR1 and CDR2 (germline): SGHDN, FVKESK. The CDR3 loop spans 16 amino acids. J lost 2 bases, V lost 0 bases, and 5 bases had no gene match. CDR3 region: CASSQDRGLNTDTQYF. As DNA, the CDR3 is TGTGCCAGCAGCCAAGATAGGGGGCTAAACACAGATACGCAGTATTTT.

CDR3 sequence (DNA): TGCGCCAGCAGCCAATATGGACAGGGGGCACACATTCAGTACTTC. As protein: CASSQYGQGAHIQYF. The chain joins TRBV4-1 to TRBJ2-4; TRBD1 agrees at 11 bases. V lost 2 bases and J lost 8; bases outside the gene matches: 5. Per the germline V gene, CDR1 is MGHRA and CDR2 is YSYEKL. The length of the CDR3 is 15 residues.

The genes are TRBV15 and TRBJ1-4; TRBD1 is a possible D gene (6 bases). Looked up from germline, CDR1 is LNHNV and CDR2 is YYDKDF (reference sequence). The CDR3 has 15 amino acids. V was trimmed by 0 bases and J by 3 bases, leaving 8 bases between them. DNA for the CDR3: TGTGCCACCAGCAGAGATTGGACAGCTAATGAAAAACTGTTTTTT. Its translation: CATSRDWTANEKLFF. The full variable domain, in which reference TRBV15 and TRBJ1-4 provide the parts outside the CDR3, is DAMVIQNPRYQVTQFGKPVTLSCSQTLNHNVMYWYQQKSSQAPKLLFHYYDKDFNNEADTPDNFQSRRPNTSFCFLDIRSPGLGDTAMYLCATSRDWTANEKLFFGSGTQLSVL.

The chain uses TRBV11-2 and TRBJ1-2; D perhaps matches TRBD1 (6 bases). The V gene's germline CDR1 is SGHAT and CDR2 FQNNGV. The length of the CDR3 is 17 residues. V was trimmed by 2 bases and J by 1 base, leaving 17 bases between them. The CDR3 is CASSLTQTGGSNYGYTF. CDR3 sequence (DNA): TGTGCCAGCAGCTTAACCCAGACAGGAGGTAGTAACTATGGCTACACCTTC. The full variable domain, completed using reference TRBV11-2 and TRBJ1-2, is EAGVAQSPRYKIIEKRQSVAFWCNPISGHATLYWYQQILGQGPKLLIQFQNNGVVDDSQLPKDRFSAERLKGVDSTLKIQPAKLEDSAVYLCASSLTQTGGSNYGYTFGSGTRLTVV.